This T cell receptor beta chain was sequenced in a study of CD8 T cells in Susac syndrome. V was cut by 6 bases and J by 0 bases, with 5 bases left in between. This CDR3 spans 12 amino acids. CDR1 is SEHNR, CDR2 FQNEAQ, per germline (reference sequence). cDNA came from around 0.54 to 1 ug RNA primed by random hexamers. TCRdb redid the calling of the immunoSEQ multiplex PCR reads with MiXCR, one entry per CDR3 protein. Of 200,000 to 250,000 distinct CDR3 sequences listed, about 94% were seen once; the top ten hold 0.065% to 0.08%. What was sequenced was CD4+ T cells from PBMCs. This chain uses TRBV7-9 with TRBJ1-1; D is uncertain. This receptor was identified in a human donor with multiple sclerosis. CDR3 sequence: CASRRMNTEAFF. The CDR3 DNA reads as TGTGCCAGCAGAAGGATGAACACTGAAGCTTTCTTT.